The 6 T cell receptor beta chains below come from one sample, sequenced in a study of shared clonotypes between healthy human individuals. The table came from immunoSEQ multiplex PCR; TCRdb's copy has only in-frame clones and leaves some out. The sample lists approximately 1.9 million clones; over 85% were seen once. Naive CD8 cells lacked CD45RO and underwent positive selection for CCR7, leaving out terminally differentiated effector memory CD45RA+ cells. The sequenced sample consisted of naive CD8+ T cells from PBMCs. These receptors were collected from a man aged 18-30 years in good health. Some clones in this sample may be carry-over from other donors' samples.

The count of this clone is one. The chain links TRBV5-6 to TRBJ2-1, with a possible D match to TRBD2 (6 bases). CDR3 length: 14 residues. V was cut by 4 bases and J by 11 bases, with 19 bases left in between. CDR1 is SGHDT, CDR2 YYEEEE, per germline. The CDR3 DNA is TGTGCCAGCAGCCCAGGGACTGGTTTCCCCCAGCAGTTCTTC. The encoded protein is CASSPGTGFPQQFF.

The table lists this clone with a few counts. Other DNA variants within this sample encode the same CDR3. The chain uses TRBV7-9 and TRBJ2-2; maybe TRBD2 (5 bases). Trimming left V 5 bases short and J 7 bases short, with 8 bases between. The CDR3 spans 12 residues. CDR1 and CDR2 from the germline V gene are SEHNR and FQNEAQ (reference sequence). The CDR3 DNA reads as TGTGCCAGCAGCCTCGGGGACGGGGAGCTGTTTTTT. Translation gives CASSLGDGELFF.

Regarding this clone: This CDR3 is also generated by other DNA sequences in the sample. This sequence joins TRBV7-9 and TRBJ2-5; 10 nucleotides agree with TRBD1. CDR3 length equals 15 residues. With 4 bases clipped from V and 2 bases from J, the junction kept 4 bases outside the gene matches. CDR1 is SEHNR, CDR2 FQNEAQ, per germline (reference sequence). In DNA form, the CDR3 reads TGTGCCAGCAGCTCCCGGACAGGGGGGCAAGAGACCCAGTACTTC. Translated: CASSSRTGGQETQYF. Full variable domain (remainder filled in from reference TRBV7-9 and TRBJ2-5): DTGVSQNPRHKITKRGQNVTFRCDPISEHNRLYWYRQTLGQGPEFLTYFQNEAQLEKSRLLSDRFSAERPKGSFSTLEIQRTEQGDSAMYLCASSSRTGGQETQYFGPGTRLLVL.

This sequence joins TRBV6-5 and TRBJ2-7; D is ambiguous. This CDR3 contains 14 residues. Trimming stripped 5 bases from V and 4 bases from J, with 15 bases between. Per germline, CDR1 MNHEY and CDR2 SVGAGI. Written as DNA, the CDR3 is TGTGCCAGCAGTCGAAGGTCTGAACTATACGAGCAGTACTTC. This gives the protein CASSRRSELYEQYF.

The rearrangement joins TRBV13 to TRBJ1-2; D gene uncertain. Germline CDR1 PRHDT, CDR2 FYEKMQ (reference sequence). This CDR3 region has 13 residues. Trimming removed 3 bases at V and 0 bases at J, with 5 bases between. CDR3 residues: CASSFTANYGYTF. CDR3 nucleotide sequence: TGTGCCAGCAGCTTTACAGCTAACTATGGCTACACCTTC. Based on the CDR3 plus reference TRBV13 and TRBJ1-2, the full variable domain is AAGVIQSPRHLIKEKRETATLKCYPIPRHDTVYWYQQGPGQDPQFLISFYEKMQSDKGSIPDRFSAQQFSDYHSELNMSSLELGDSALYFCASSFTANYGYTFGSGTRLTVV.

V is TRBV9 and J is TRBJ2-3; 10 bases agree with TRBD2. This CDR3 has 16 amino acids. With V trimmed by 1 base and J by 2 bases, 4 bases remained unmatched. The V gene's germline CDR1 is SGDLS and CDR2 YYNGEE. CDR3 DNA sequence: TGTGCCAGCAGCGTAACTAGCGGGGTCAACACAGATACGCAGTATTTT. This gives the protein CASSVTSGVNTDTQYF.